One and the same sample provided the 30 T cell receptor beta chains below, sequenced in a study of OX40 agonist ivuxolimab in advanced cancers. The library was obtained by the immunoSEQ multiplex PCR assay. TCRdb took this table from immuneACCESS and kept in-frame rearrangements with V and J called. Such tables lack part of the clones; where checked against another copy, unresolved V genes explain under half of the gap, and the rest is unexplained. Here the sample has approximately 49,000 clones; around 84% occur a single time. The ten largest clonotypes hold approximately 20% of the sample. Sequencing used CD4+ or CD8+ T cells sorted from blood, obtained in a trial of the OX40 agonist ivuxolimab. Receptors were obtained from an adult with an advanced solid tumor such as melanoma, head and neck, liver or kidney cancer.

This clone came up once. This rearrangement joins TRBV6-5 to TRBJ2-5, with 7 bases matching TRBD1. V dropped 4 bases and J dropped 5; count of bases not matched to a gene: 10. The length of the CDR3 is 15 residues. Germline loops: CDR1 MNHEY, CDR2 SVGAGI. The CDR3 reads CASSSFDRVGETQYF. The CDR3 DNA sequence: TGTGCCAGCAGTTCGTTCGACAGGGTTGGGGAGACCCAGTACTTC.

This clone appeared a single time. The chain joins TRBV19 to TRBJ2-7; TRBD2 might be the D (5 bases). The CDR3 has 14 residues. V dropped 5 bases and J dropped 2 bases, with 13 bases sitting between them. Germline CDR1 and CDR2: LNHDA and SQIVND (reference sequence). In DNA, the CDR3 is TGTGCCAGTAGTTGGTGGGAGACTCCCTACGAGCAGTACTTC. Amino acid sequence: CASSWWETPYEQYF.

This chain links TRBV29-1 with TRBJ2-7; 8 bases align to TRBD1. CDR1 SQVTM and CDR2 ANQGSEA come from the germline V gene. This CDR3 is 14 amino acids long. V was pared by 6 bases and J by 0 bases, with 7 bases of the junction left unmatched. The CDR3 DNA follows: TGCAGCGTCGACGGACAGGGTAGCTCCTACGAGCAGTACTTC. It encodes CSVDGQGSSYEQYF.

The gene calls are TRBV9 and TRBJ2-3, with 7 bases identical to TRBD2. CDR1 SGDLS and CDR2 YYNGEE come from the germline V gene. The CDR3 loop spans 16 amino acids. Trimming removed 3 bases from V and 0 bases from J; junction bases left unmatched: 7. Written as DNA, the CDR3 is TGTGCCAGCAGCGGCAGACTAGCAGAAAGCACAGATACGCAGTATTTT. The encoded protein is CASSGRLAESTDTQYF.

J is TRBJ1-3 and V is TRBV6-4; possibly TRBD1 for D (6 bases). The CDR3 has 19 amino acids. Trimming shortened V by 8 bases and J by 0 bases, and 26 bases separated the two germline ends. Germline V lookup: CDR1 MRHNA, CDR2 SNTAGT. The CDR3 DNA follows: TGTGCCAGCTCATCCCCGGGGGGGCAACGGATCCTCTCTGGAAACACCATATATTTT. Translated: CASSSPGGQRILSGNTIYF.

The chain employs TRBV19 and TRBJ2-2, with a tentative D call TRBD1 (5 bases). CDR3 length equals 15 residues. The germline V and J ends were trimmed by 5 bases and 0 bases, with 10 bases remaining between them. The germline V gene has CDR1 LNHDA and CDR2 SQIVND (reference sequence). Here the CDR3 reads CASSVRQSNTGELFF. The DNA for the CDR3 is TGTGCCAGTAGTGTAAGACAGTCGAACACCGGGGAGCTGTTTTTT.

This chain uses TRBV29-1 with TRBJ1-2, with D tentatively TRBD1 (5 bases). The V gene's germline CDR1 is SQVTM and CDR2 ANQGSEA. Trimming cost V 7 bases and J 3 bases, with 15 bases left between them. This CDR3 spans 13 amino acids. CDR3 sequence: CSAPGQADYGYTF. CDR3 DNA: TGCAGCGCACCGGGGCAGGCCGACTATGGCTACACCTTC.

This clone appeared a single time. The rearrangement links TRBV19 to TRBJ1-5; possibly TRBD1 for D (5 bases). Germline V gene sequence: CDR1 LNHDA, CDR2 SQIVND (reference sequence). The CDR3 is made up of 14 amino acids. V was cut by 8 bases and J by 3 bases, with 14 bases left in between. As DNA, the CDR3 is TGTGCCAGTCGTTGGGGGTCGATCAATCAGCCCCAGCATTTT. It is translated as CASRWGSINQPQHF. Based on the CDR3 plus reference TRBV19 and TRBJ1-5, the full variable domain is DGGITQSPKYLFRKEGQNVTLSCEQNLNHDAMYWYRQDPGQGLRLIYYSQIVNDFQKGDIAEGYSVSREKKESFPLTVTSAQKNPTAFYLCASRWGSINQPQHFGDGTRLSIL.

The rearrangement uses TRBV5-1 and TRBJ2-1, with 9 bases identical to TRBD2. This CDR3 spans 15 amino acids. J lost 5 bases, V lost 4 bases, and 7 bases had no gene match. The germline gives CDR1 SGHRS, CDR2 YFSETQ. The CDR3 region is CASSLGRGGNNEQFF. DNA for the CDR3: TGCGCCAGCAGCCTGGGGCGGGGGGGAAACAATGAGCAGTTCTTC.

V is TRBV28 and J is TRBJ1-1; TRBD1 matches at 7 bases. Germline CDR1 reads MDHEN; CDR2 reads SYDVKM. V dropped 6 bases and J dropped 4; count of bases not matched to a gene: 11. This CDR3 comprises 15 residues. The CDR3 here is CASRNLEGAGTEAFF. The CDR3 nucleotides read TGTGCCAGCAGGAACTTGGAGGGGGCTGGCACTGAAGCTTTCTTT.

The CDR3 loop reads CASSAYPPGQGAEDTQYF. CDR3 coding DNA: TGTGCCAGCAGCGCCTACCCTCCGGGACAGGGGGCGGAAGATACGCAGTATTTT. This chain links TRBV9 with TRBJ2-3, with 12 nucleotides matching TRBD1. The CDR3 covers 18 residues. Germline V gives CDR1 SGDLS, CDR2 YYNGEE. The V and J ends lost 3 bases and 5 bases, in that order; junction bases with no gene match: 13.

CDR3 sequence (DNA): TGTGCCAGCAGCCTGACAGGGATCTACGAGCAGTACTTC. It specifies CASSLTGIYEQYF. This chain links TRBV5-4 with TRBJ2-7, with 7 bases lining up with TRBD1. The ends lost 4 bases at V and 3 bases at J; junction bases unmatched: 4. In germline, CDR1 is SGHNT, CDR2 YYREEE (reference sequence). This CDR3 is 13 amino acids long.

The chain is built from TRBV9 and TRBJ1-6; D remains unclear. CDR3 length: 14 residues. Germline values: CDR1 SGDLS, CDR2 YYNGEE. The germline V and J ends were trimmed by 3 bases and 7 bases, with 11 bases remaining between them. CDR3 amino acids: CASSEYSGNSPLHF. CDR3 sequence (DNA): TGTGCCAGCAGCGAGTACAGCGGGAATTCACCCCTCCACTTT.

CDR3 DNA sequence: TGCGCCAGCAGCGCGGGACAGATGTCCTACGAGCAGTACTTC. Translation gives CASSAGQMSYEQYF. The chain has TRBV5-1 and TRBJ2-7, with D possibly matching TRBD1 (7 bases). V was trimmed by 4 bases and J by 1 base, leaving 12 bases between them. The CDR3 length is 14 residues. Germline CDR1 is SGHRS and CDR2 is YFSETQ.

A few counts support this clone. The chain employs TRBV6-1 and TRBJ2-3, with 13 bases identical to TRBD2. Trimming at V came to 7 bases and at J to 5 bases, leaving 6 bases not matched to a gene. CDR1 and CDR2 (germline): MNHNS, SASEGT. This CDR3 spans 15 amino acids. The CDR3 sequence: CASTLLAGGQDTQYF. The CDR3 coding sequence is TGTGCCAGCACCCTACTAGCGGGGGGGCAAGATACGCAGTATTTT.

The V and J genes are TRBV5-5 and TRBJ1-5; D gene unclear. The CDR3 is 15 amino acids. Trimming removed 2 bases from V and 0 bases from J, with 9 bases in between. Germline V lookup: CDR1 SGHKS, CDR2 YYEKEE (reference sequence). DNA of the CDR3: TGTGCCAGCAGCTTCGATCAGCTTAGCAATCAGCCCCAGCATTTT. Its protein product is CASSFDQLSNQPQHF.

This clone was detected only a few times. This sequence joins TRBV7-3 and TRBJ2-3; D is unresolved. The CDR3 consists of 13 residues. CDR1 is SGHTA and CDR2 is FQGTGA in the germline V gene. V lost 4 bases and J 0 bases, leaving 5 bases between the germline ends. CDR3 in amino acids: CASSSLSTDTQYF. The CDR3 nucleotides are TGTGCCAGCAGCTCCTTGAGCACAGATACGCAGTATTTT.

The gene calls are TRBV7-3 and TRBJ2-1; 7 bases match TRBD2. Germline lookup yields CDR1 SGHTA and CDR2 FQGTGA. J lost 10 bases, V lost 4 bases, and 7 bases had no gene match. The length of the CDR3 is 13 residues. The CDR3: CASSWTSGNEQFF. Written as DNA, the CDR3 is TGTGCCAGCAGCTGGACTAGTGGGAACGAGCAGTTCTTC.

The CDR3 nucleotides are TGTGCCAGCAGTGAAGGCGTCAGGGGCTCCTACGAGCAGTACTTC. Its translation: CASSEGVRGSYEQYF. The rearrangement links TRBV27 to TRBJ2-7; tentatively, D is TRBD1 (6 bases). The length of the CDR3 is 15 residues. Trimming shortened V by 5 bases and J by 0 bases, and 14 bases separated the two germline ends. CDR1 is MNHEY, CDR2 SMNVEV, per germline (reference sequence).

The rearrangement joins TRBV28 to TRBJ2-7, with no clear D. Trimming took off 3 bases at V and 3 bases at J, with 6 bases between the two ends. CDR3 size: 12 residues. Germline assignment: CDR1 MDHEN and CDR2 SYDVKM. The CDR3 sequence is CASSFAGYEQYF. CDR3 DNA sequence: TGTGCCAGCAGTTTTGCAGGCTACGAGCAGTACTTC. The full variable domain, in which reference TRBV28 and TRBJ2-7 provide the parts outside the CDR3, is DVKVTQSSRYLVKRTGEKVFLECVQDMDHENMFWYRQDPGLGLRLIYFSYDVKMKEKGDIPEGYSVSREKKERFSLILESASTNQTSMYLCASSFAGYEQYFGPGTRLTVT.

The V call is TRBV19, the J call TRBJ2-5, with D possibly matching TRBD2 (5 bases). Germline CDR1 and CDR2: LNHDA and SQIVND (reference sequence). The ends were cut back, 6 bases at V and 2 bases at J, with 13 bases in the middle. CDR3 length: 14 amino acids. The DNA of the CDR3 is TGTGCCAGTAGCGGCCTCGGCGGGCAAGAGACCCAGTACTTC. The encoded protein is CASSGLGGQETQYF.

The chain combines TRBV29-1 with TRBJ2-7; D is uncertain. The CDR3 spans 12 residues. V was cut by 5 bases and J by 0 bases, with 8 bases left in between. Germline V gene data show CDR1 as SQVTM and CDR2 as ANQGSEA. CDR3 residues: CSVYAPSYEQYF. The CDR3 region has the DNA TGCAGCGTTTATGCGCCCTCCTACGAGCAGTACTTC.

This clone was counted a few times. V gene TRBV7-9 combines with J gene TRBJ1-5; maybe TRBD1 (6 bases). The V and J ends lost 2 bases and 1 base respectively, with 9 bases between them. This CDR3 contains 15 residues. In germline, CDR1 is SEHNR, CDR2 FQNEAQ (reference sequence). The CDR3, as DNA: TGTGCCAGCAGCTTAACAGGGACGAGCAATCAGCCCCAGCATTTT. It specifies CASSLTGTSNQPQHF.

The rearrangement uses TRBV14 and TRBJ2-2; D is possibly TRBD1 or TRBD2 (6 bases each). The germline V and J ends were trimmed by 4 bases and 4 bases, with 25 bases remaining between them. The CDR3 contains 19 residues. Germline CDR1 reads SGHDN; CDR2 reads FVKESK. This chain's CDR3 is CASSRLRGGQATGTGELFF. The CDR3 DNA sequence: TGTGCCAGCAGCCGCCTCCGAGGGGGGCAGGCGACGGGCACCGGGGAGCTGTTTTTT.

The rearrangement uses TRBV19 and TRBJ2-7; D might be TRBD2 (5 bases). The V end lost 3 bases, the J end lost 2 bases, and 8 bases lay between the germline ends. The CDR3 is made up of 13 amino acids. Germline V lookup: CDR1 LNHDA, CDR2 SQIVND (reference sequence). The CDR3 sequence is CASSIGGTYEQYF. The DNA for the CDR3 is TGTGCCAGTAGTATCGGAGGTACCTACGAGCAGTACTTC.

This rearrangement joins TRBV10-2 to TRBJ1-2; weak D call: TRBD1 (6 bases). CDR1 and CDR2 from the germline V gene are WSHSY and SAAADI. The CDR3 runs 13 residues. Trimming stripped 8 bases from V and 4 bases from J, with 14 bases between. The DNA of the CDR3 is TGCGCCAGCGGGGGCCCTGGAGGCTATGGCTACACCTTC. Its translation: CASGGPGGYGYTF.

The chain carries TRBV27 and TRBJ1-1; D may be TRBD1 (5 bases). The CDR3 is 13 amino acids. Trimming cost V 6 bases and J 2 bases, with 10 bases left between them. Per germline, CDR1 MNHEY and CDR2 SMNVEV (reference sequence). The CDR3 bases are TGTGCCAGCAGCCCCAGGGTTAACACTGAAGCTTTCTTT. Protein: CASSPRVNTEAFF.

This clone occurred a few times. J is TRBJ2-1 and V is TRBV27; D may be TRBD1 (6 bases). This CDR3 has 14 amino acids. The V gene's germline CDR1 is MNHEY and CDR2 SMNVEV (reference sequence). V was trimmed by 6 bases and J by 5 bases, leaving 14 bases between them. The CDR3 coding sequence is TGTGCCAGCAGCCCCTTAGGACAGAACAATGAGCAGTTCTTC. Its protein product is CASSPLGQNNEQFF.

This clone appeared a single time. This rearrangement joins TRBV10-3 to TRBJ2-5, with no clear D. From germline, CDR1 is ENHRY and CDR2 SYGVKD. V lost 0 bases, J lost 5 bases, and 13 bases lay in between. The CDR3 contains 15 residues. The CDR3 coding sequence is TGTGCCATCAGTGAGTCGGTTAATGGAGCGGAGACCCAGTACTTC. Its protein is CAISESVNGAETQYF.

The J gene is TRBJ1-2, the V gene TRBV5-1; D is unclear. V lost 0 bases, J lost 1 base, and 7 bases lay in between. Per the germline V gene, CDR1 is SGHRS and CDR2 is YFSETQ. The CDR3 runs to 14 residues. DNA for the CDR3: TGCGCCAGCAGCTTGGGAGGGTTTAACTATGGCTACACCTTC. Protein: CASSLGGFNYGYTF.